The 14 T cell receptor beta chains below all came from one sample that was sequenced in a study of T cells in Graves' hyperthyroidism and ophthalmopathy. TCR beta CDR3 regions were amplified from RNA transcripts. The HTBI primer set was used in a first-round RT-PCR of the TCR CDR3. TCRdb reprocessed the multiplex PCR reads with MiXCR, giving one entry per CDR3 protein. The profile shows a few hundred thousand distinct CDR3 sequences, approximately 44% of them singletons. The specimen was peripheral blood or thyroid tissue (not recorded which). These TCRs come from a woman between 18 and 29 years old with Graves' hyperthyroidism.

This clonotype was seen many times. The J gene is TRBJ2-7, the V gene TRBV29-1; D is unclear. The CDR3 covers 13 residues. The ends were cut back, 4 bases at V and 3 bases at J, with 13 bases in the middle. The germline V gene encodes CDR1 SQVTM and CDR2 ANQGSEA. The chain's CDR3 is CSVVPTESYEQYF. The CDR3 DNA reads TGCAGCGTTGTACCCACGGAAAGCTACGAGCAGTACTTC.

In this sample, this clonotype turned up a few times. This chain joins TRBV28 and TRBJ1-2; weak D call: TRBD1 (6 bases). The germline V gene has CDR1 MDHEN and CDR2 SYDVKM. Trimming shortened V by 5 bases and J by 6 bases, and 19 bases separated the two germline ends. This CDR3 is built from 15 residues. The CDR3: CASSNSLGGDNGYTF. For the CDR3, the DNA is TGTGCCAGCAGTAACTCGTTGGGGGGGGACAATGGCTACACCTTC.

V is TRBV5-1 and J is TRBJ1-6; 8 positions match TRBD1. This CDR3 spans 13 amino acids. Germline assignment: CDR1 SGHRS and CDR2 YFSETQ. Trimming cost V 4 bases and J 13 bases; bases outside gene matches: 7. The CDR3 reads CASSAGTGKPLHF. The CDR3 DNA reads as TGCGCCAGCAGCGCCGGGACAGGCAAGCCCCTCCACTTT.

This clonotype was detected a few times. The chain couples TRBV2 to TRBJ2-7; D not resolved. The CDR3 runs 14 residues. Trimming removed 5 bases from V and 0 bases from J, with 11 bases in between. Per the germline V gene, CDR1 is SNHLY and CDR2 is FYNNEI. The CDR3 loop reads CASSLAQSSYEQYF. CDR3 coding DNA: TGTGCCAGCAGTTTGGCCCAGAGCTCCTACGAGCAGTACTTC.

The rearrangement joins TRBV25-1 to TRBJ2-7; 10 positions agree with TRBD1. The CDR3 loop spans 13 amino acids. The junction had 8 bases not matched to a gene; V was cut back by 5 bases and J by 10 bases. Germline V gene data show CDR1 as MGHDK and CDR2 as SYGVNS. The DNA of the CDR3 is TGTGCCAGCAGTCAGGGGACAGGGGTGTTACAGTACTTC. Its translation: CASSQGTGVLQYF.

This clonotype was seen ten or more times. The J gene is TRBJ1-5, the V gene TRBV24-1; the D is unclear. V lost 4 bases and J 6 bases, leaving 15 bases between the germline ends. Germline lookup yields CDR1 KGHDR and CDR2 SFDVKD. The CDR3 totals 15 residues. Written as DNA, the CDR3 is TGTGCCACCAGTGACACCCGACGACCTAGTCAGCCCCAGCATTTT. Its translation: CATSDTRRPSQPQHF.

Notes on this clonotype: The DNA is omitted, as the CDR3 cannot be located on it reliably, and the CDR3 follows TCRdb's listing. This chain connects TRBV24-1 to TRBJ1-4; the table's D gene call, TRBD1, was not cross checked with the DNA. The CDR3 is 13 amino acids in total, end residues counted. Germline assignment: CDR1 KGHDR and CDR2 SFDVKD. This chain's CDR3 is CATSDTDRENCFF.

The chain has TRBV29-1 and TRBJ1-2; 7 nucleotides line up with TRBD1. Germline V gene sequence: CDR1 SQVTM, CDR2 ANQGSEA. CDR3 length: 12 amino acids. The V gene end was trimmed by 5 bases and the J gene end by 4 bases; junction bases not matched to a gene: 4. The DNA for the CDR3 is TGCAGCGTTCCTAGGACAGGCTATGGCTACACCTTC. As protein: CSVPRTGYGYTF. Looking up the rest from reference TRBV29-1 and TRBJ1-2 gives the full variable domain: SAVISQKPSRDICQRGTSLTIQCQVDSQVTMMFWYRQQPGQSLTLIATANQGSEATYESGFVIDKFPISRPNLTFSTLTVSNMSPEDSSIYLCSVPRTGYGYTFGSGTRLTVV.

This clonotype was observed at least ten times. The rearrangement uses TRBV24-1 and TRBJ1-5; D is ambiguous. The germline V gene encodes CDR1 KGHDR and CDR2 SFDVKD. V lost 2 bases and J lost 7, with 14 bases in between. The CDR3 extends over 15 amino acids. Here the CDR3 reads CATSDSENSWQPQHF. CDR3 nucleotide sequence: TGTGCCACCAGTGATTCAGAGAACAGTTGGCAGCCCCAGCATTTT.

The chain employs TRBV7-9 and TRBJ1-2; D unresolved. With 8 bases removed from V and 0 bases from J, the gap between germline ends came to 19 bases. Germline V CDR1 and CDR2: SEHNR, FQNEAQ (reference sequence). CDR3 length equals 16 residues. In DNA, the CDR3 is TGTGCCAGCTCACCACTTGCAACGGGAGCTAACTATGGCTACACCTTC. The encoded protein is CASSPLATGANYGYTF.

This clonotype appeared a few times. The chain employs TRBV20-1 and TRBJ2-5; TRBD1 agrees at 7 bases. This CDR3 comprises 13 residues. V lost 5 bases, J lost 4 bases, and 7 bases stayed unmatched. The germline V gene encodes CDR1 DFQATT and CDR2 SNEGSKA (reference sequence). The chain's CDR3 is CSAHRGIGETQYF. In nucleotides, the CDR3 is TGCAGTGCTCACAGGGGAATTGGAGAGACCCAGTACTTC.

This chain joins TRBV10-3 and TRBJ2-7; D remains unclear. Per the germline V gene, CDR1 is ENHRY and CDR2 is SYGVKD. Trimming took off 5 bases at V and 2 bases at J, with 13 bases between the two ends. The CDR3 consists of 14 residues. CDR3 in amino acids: CAISWRETPYEQYF. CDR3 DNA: TGTGCCATCAGTTGGCGCGAGACACCCTACGAGCAGTACTTC.

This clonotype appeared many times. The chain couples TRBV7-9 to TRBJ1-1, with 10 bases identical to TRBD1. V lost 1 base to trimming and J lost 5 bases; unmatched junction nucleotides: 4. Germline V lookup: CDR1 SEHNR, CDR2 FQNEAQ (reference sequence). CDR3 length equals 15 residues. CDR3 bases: TGTGCCAGCAGCTTAGGACAGGGGGCGGTGACTGAAGCTTTCTTT. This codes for CASSLGQGAVTEAFF.

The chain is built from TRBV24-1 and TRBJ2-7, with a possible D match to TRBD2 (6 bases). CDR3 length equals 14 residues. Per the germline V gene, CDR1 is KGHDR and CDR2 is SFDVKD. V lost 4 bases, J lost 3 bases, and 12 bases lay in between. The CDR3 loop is CATSDRDLSYEQYF. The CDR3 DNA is TGTGCCACCAGTGACCGGGACTTAAGCTACGAGCAGTACTTC.